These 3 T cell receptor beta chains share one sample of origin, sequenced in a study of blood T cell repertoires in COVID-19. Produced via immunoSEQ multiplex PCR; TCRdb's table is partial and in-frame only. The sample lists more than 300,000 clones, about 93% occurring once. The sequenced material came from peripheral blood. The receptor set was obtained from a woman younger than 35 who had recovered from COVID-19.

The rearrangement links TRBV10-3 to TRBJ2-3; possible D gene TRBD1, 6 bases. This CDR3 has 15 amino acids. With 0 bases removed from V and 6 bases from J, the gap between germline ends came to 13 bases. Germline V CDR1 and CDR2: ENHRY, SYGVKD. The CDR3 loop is CAISESRLGADTQYF. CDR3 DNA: TGTGCCATCAGTGAGTCGAGATTGGGGGCGGATACGCAGTATTTT.

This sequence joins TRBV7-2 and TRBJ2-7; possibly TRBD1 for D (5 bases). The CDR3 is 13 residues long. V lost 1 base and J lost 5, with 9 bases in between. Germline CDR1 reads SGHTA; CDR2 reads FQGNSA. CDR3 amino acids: CASSLGQYDEQYV. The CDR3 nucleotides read TGTGCCAGCAGCTTAGGACAGTATGACGAGCAGTACGTC.

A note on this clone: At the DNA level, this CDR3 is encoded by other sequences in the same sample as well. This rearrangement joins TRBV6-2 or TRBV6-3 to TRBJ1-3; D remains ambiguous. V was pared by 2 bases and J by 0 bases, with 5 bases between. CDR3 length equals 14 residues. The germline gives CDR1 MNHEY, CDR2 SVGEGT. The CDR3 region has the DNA TGTGCCAGCAGTTACGTGAGCTCTGGAAACACCATATATTTT. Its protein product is CASSYVSSGNTIYF.